The clone carrying this TCR beta chain was seen just once. Its antigen is still unknown. The length of the CDR3 is 14 residues. V was shortened by 4 bases and J by 6 bases, with 15 bases between the two germline ends. The V gene's germline CDR1 is MNHNS and CDR2 SASEGT. The PCR used 60 Vbeta and 13 Jbeta primers. Clones were sequenced by immunoSEQ multiplex PCR, and TCRdb holds only the in-frame ones, with some missing. The data contain around 190,000 clones, around 84% of them singletons. The sample comes from a study of cytomegalovirus exposure and HLA in healthy donors. Whole-study results and caveats: Equally common other TCR beta chains were less clonally expanded than HLA-associated ones, a later analysis found. Differences between HLA loci emerged in a later analysis of TCR association rates, with DRB1 most and HLA-C fewest.

Sample: PBMCs. The chain couples TRBV6-1 to TRBJ1-2; D may be TRBD1 (5 bases). This receptor was taken from a girl aged 2 to 10 in good health and CMV-seropositive. The DNA for the CDR3 is TGTGCCAGCAGTGCAACGGGACTTTTGGATGGCTACACCTTC. Its translation is CASSATGLLDGYTF.